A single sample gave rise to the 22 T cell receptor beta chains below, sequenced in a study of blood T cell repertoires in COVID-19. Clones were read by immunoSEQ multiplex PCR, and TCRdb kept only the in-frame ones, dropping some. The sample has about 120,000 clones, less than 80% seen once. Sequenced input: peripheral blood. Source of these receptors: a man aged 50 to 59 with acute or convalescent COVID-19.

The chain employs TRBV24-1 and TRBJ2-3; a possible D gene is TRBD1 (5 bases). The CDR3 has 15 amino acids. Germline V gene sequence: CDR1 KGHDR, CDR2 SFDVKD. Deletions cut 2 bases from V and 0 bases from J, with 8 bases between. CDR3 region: CATSDSRTSTDTQYF. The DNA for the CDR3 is TGTGCCACCAGTGATTCCCGGACAAGCACAGATACGCAGTATTTT.

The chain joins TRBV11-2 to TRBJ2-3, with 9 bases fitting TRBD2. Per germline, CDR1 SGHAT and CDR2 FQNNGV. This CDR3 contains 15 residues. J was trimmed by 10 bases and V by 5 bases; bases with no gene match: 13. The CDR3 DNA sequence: TGTGCCAGCAGCCCAGCGGGAGGCTTTAAGGTTGCGCAGTATTTT. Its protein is CASSPAGGFKVAQYF.

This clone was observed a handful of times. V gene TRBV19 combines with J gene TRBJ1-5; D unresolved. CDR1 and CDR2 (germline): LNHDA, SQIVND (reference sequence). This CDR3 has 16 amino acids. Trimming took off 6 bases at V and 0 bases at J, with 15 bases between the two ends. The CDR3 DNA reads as TGTGCCAGTAGGGCCCTGGGCAGGAATAGCAATCAGCCCCAGCATTTT. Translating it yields CASRALGRNSNQPQHF.

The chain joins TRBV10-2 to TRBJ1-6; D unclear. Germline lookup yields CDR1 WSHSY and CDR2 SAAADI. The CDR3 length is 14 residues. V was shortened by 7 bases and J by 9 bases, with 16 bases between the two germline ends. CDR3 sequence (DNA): TGCGCCAGCACTCCCCAATTGGGCCCTTCACCCCTCCACTTT. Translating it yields CASTPQLGPSPLHF.

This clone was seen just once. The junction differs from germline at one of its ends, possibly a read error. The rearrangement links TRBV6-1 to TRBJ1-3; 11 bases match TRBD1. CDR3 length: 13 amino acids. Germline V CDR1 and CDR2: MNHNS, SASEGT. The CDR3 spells CASSEDGDRGRDF. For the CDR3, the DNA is TGTGCCAGCAGTGAAGACGGGGACAGGGGGAGAGATTTT.

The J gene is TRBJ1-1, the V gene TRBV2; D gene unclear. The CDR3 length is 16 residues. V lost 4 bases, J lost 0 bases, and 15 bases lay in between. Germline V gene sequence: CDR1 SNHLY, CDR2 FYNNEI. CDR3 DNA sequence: TGTGCCAGCAGTGCCTTCCCCGGGTTGATGAACACTGAAGCTTTCTTT. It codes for CASSAFPGLMNTEAFF.

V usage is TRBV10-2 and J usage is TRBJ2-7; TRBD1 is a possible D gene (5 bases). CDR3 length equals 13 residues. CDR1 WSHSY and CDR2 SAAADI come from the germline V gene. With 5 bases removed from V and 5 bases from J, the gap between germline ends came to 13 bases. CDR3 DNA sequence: TGCGCCAGCAGTATCACAGGAATGGACGAGCAGTACTTC. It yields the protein CASSITGMDEQYF.

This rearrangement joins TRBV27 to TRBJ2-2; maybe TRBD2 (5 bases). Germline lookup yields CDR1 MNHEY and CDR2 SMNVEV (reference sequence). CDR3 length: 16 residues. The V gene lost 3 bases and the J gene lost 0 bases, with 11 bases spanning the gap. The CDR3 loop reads CASSFSDWSNTGELFF. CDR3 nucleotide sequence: TGTGCCAGCAGTTTCTCGGACTGGTCGAACACCGGGGAGCTGTTTTTT.

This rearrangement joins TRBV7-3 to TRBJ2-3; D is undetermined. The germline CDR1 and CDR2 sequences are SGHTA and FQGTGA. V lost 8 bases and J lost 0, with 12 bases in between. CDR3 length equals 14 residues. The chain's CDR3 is CASGGAISTDTQYF. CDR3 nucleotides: TGTGCCAGCGGCGGAGCAATTAGCACAGATACGCAGTATTTT. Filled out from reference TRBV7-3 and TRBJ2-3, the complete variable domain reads GAGVSQTPSNKVTEKGKYVELRCDPISGHTALYWYRQSLGQGPEFLIYFQGTGAADDSGLPNDRFFAVRPEGSVSTLKIQRTERGDSAVYLCASGGAISTDTQYFGPGTRLTVL.

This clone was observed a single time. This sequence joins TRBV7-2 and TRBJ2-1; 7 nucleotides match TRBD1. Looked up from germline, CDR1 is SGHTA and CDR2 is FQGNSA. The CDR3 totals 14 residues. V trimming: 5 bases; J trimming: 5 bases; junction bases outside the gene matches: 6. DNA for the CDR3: TGTGCCAGCAGCGGACAGGCACATCACAATGAGCAGTTCTTC. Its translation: CASSGQAHHNEQFF. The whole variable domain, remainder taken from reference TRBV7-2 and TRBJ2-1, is GAGVSQSPSNKVTEKGKDVELRCDPISGHTALYWYRQSLGQGLEFLIYFQGNSAPDKSGLPSDRFSAERTGGSVSTLTIQRTQQEDSAVYLCASSGQAHHNEQFFGPGTRLTVL.

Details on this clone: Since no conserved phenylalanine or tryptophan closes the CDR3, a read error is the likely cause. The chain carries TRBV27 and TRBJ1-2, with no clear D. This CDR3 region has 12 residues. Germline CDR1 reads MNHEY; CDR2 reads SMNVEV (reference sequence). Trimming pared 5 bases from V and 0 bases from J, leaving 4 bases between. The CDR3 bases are TGTGCCAGCAGTAGGACTAACTATGGCTACACCCTC. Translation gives CASSRTNYGYTL.

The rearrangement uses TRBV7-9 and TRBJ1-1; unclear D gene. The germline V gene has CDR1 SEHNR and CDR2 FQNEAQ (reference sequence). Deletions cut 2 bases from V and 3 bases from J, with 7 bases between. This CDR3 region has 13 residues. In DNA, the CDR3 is TGTGCCAGCAGCTTAAAACAGCACACTGAAGCTTTCTTT. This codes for CASSLKQHTEAFF.

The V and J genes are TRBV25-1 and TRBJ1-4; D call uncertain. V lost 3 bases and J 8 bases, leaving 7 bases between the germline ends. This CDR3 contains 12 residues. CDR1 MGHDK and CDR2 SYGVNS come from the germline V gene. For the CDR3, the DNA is TGTGCCAGCAGTGAGGCAGGAGAAAAACTGTTTTTT. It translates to CASSEAGEKLFF. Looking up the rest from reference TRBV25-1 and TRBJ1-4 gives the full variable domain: EADIYQTPRYLVIGTGKKITLECSQTMGHDKMYWYQQDPGMELHLIHYSYGVNSTEKGDLSSESTVSRIRTEHFPLTLESARPSHTSQYLCASSEAGEKLFFGSGTQLSVL.

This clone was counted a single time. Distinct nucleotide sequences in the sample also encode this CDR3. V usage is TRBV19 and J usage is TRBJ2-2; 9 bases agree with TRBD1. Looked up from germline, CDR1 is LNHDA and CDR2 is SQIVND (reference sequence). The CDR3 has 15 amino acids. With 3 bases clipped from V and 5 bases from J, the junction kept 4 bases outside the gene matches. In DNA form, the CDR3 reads TGTGCCAGTAGTATTGGACAGGGGTCGACCGGGGAGCTGTTTTTT. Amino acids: CASSIGQGSTGELFF. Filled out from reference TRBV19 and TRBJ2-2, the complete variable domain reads DGGITQSPKYLFRKEGQNVTLSCEQNLNHDAMYWYRQDPGQGLRLIYYSQIVNDFQKGDIAEGYSVSREKKESFPLTVTSAQKNPTAFYLCASSIGQGSTGELFFGEGSRLTVL.

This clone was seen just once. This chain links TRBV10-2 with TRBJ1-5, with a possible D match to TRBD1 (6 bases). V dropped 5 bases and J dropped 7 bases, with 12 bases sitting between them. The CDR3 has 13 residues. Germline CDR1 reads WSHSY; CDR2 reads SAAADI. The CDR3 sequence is CASSRQVGQPQHF. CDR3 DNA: TGCGCCAGCAGTCGACAGGTCGGGCAGCCCCAGCATTTT.

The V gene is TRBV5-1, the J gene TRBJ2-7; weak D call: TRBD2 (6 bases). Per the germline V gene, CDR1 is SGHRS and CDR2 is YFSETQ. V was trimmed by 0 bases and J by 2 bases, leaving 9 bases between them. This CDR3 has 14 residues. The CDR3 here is CASSLASDPYEQYF. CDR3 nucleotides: TGCGCCAGCAGCTTGGCTAGCGACCCCTACGAGCAGTACTTC.

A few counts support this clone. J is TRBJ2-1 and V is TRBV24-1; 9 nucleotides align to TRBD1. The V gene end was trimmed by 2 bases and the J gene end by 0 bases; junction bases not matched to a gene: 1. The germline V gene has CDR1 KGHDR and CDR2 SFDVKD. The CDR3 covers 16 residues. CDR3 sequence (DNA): TGTGCCACCAGTGATTCGGACAGGGGCTCCTACAATGAGCAGTTCTTC. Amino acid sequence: CATSDSDRGSYNEQFF.

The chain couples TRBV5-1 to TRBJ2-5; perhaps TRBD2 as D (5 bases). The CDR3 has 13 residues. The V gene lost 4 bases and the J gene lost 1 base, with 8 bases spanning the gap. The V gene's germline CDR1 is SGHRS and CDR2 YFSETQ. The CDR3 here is CASSPGIQETQYF. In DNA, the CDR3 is TGCGCCAGCAGCCCGGGGATCCAAGAGACCCAGTACTTC.

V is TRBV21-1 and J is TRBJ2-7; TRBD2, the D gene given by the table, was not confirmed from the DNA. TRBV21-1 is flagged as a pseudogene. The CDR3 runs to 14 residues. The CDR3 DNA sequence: TGTGCCAGTTCAAGAACTAGCCTAACCTACGAGCAGTACTTC. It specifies CASSRTSLTYEQYF.

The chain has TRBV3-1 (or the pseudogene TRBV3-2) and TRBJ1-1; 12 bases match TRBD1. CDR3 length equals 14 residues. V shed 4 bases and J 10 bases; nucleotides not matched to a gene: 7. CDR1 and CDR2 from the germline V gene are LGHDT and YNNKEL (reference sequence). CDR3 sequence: CASSRSGQGAPAFF. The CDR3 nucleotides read TGTGCCAGCAGCCGGTCGGGACAGGGGGCCCCAGCTTTCTTT.

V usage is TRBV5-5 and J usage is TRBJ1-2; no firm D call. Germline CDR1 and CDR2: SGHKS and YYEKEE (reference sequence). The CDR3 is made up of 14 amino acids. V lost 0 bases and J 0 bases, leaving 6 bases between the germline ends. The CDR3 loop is CASSLESANYGYTF. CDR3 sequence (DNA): TGTGCCAGCAGCTTGGAATCCGCTAACTATGGCTACACCTTC. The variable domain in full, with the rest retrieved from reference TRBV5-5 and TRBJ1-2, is DAGVTQSPTHLIKTRGQQVTLRCSPISGHKSVSWYQQVLGQGPQFIFQYYEKEERGRGNFPDRFSARQFPNYSSELNVNALLLGDSALYLCASSLESANYGYTFGSGTRLTVV.

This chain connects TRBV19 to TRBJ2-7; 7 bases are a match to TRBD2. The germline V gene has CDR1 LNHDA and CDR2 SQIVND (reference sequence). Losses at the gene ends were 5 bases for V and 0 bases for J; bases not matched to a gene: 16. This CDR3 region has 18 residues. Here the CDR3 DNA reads TGTGCCAGTAGTCTCGACTATGCGGGAGCTTCGGGCTCCTACGAGCAGTACTTC. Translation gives CASSLDYAGASGSYEQYF.